The clone carrying this T cell receptor (beta chain) was recorded a few times. Its antigen is undetermined. Using immunoSEQ multiplex PCR, the repertoire was profiled, and TCRdb retains in-frame clones only, with some absent. Of about 91,000 clones listed, roughly 90% were seen once; the top ten hold around 10%. This CDR3 spans 17 amino acids. The germline V gene encodes CDR1 SGDLS and CDR2 YYNGEE. Trimming cost V 0 bases and J 7 bases; bases outside gene matches: 11. The data are from a study of PD-L1 blockade in urothelial cancer. Study context: Reported median T cell count for blood samples was roughly 140,000.

Broader study findings: TCR clonality was measured in pretreatment peripheral blood. Clonality below the median predicted better survival.

The receptor was derived from a man aged 55 to 70 with urothelial cancer. The specimen comprised PBMCs, sampled around atezolizumab (anti-PD-L1) treatment. This chain uses TRBV9 with TRBJ1-4, with 8 bases identical to TRBD1. CDR3 loop: CASSVATGGQGAEKLFF. CDR3 sequence (DNA): TGTGCCAGCAGCGTAGCTACAGGAGGGCAGGGGGCTGAAAAACTGTTTTTT. Filled out from reference TRBV9 and TRBJ1-4, the complete variable domain reads DSGVTQTPKHLITATGQRVTLRCSPRSGDLSVYWYQQSLDQGLQFLIQYYNGEERAKGNILERFSAQQFPDLHSELNLSSLELGDSALYFCASSVATGGQGAEKLFFGSGTQLSVL.